The present TCR beta chain was sequenced within a study of T cell repertoires in cytomegalovirus infection. Whole-study context: It can be stated that public TCR beta signatures indicated CMV infection as well as a matching HLA type.

The sample holds many counts of this clonotype. Antigen unknown. TCRdb re-called the reads with MiXCR, one entry per CDR3 protein. Here the sample spans about 700,000 distinct CDR3 sequences, around 35% being singletons. Notes on the study in general: Ex vivo responses were dominated by HLA-C-restricted CMV-specific TCR beta clonotypes.

The sequence came from a human donor in good health (CMV status not recorded). Some clones in this sample may be carry-over from other donors' samples. This specimen was cultured PBMCs, taken from culture after CMV antigen stimulation.

In DNA form, the CDR3 reads TGTGCCAGCAGCTTGGGACAGTTCAATTCACCCCTCCACTTT. Translation gives CASSLGQFNSPLHF. This rearrangement joins TRBV7-8 to TRBJ1-6, with 7 bases fitting TRBD1. Germline CDR1 SGHVS, CDR2 FQNEAQ. V gave up 3 bases and J gave up 7 bases; unmatched junction bases: 3. This CDR3 spans 14 amino acids.